The clone carrying this TCR beta chain was detected ten times or more. Its antigen is not known. Regions amplified from RNA transcripts were the TCR beta CDR3 regions. A set of HTBI primers served as the primers for a first-round RT-PCR of the TCR CDR3. TCRdb recomputed calls from the multiplex PCR reads with MiXCR, one row per CDR3 protein. The repertoire holds over 300,000 distinct CDR3 sequences, with approximately 13% as singletons. This sample stems from a study of T cells in Graves' hyperthyroidism and ophthalmopathy. Notes on the study in general: A model built on 13 V-J features separated ophthalmopathy from stable hyperthyroidism. Within blood appeared most thyroid clonotypes that had expanded above 0.001.

The CDR3 has 14 residues. Trimming took 6 bases from V and 2 from J, leaving 17 bases between them. CDR1 and CDR2 (germline): DFQATT, SNEGSKA (reference sequence). Clinicians diagnosed patients from clinical symptoms, serum thyroxine and TRAb, thyroid ultrasound and orbital computed tomography. The rearrangement links TRBV20-1 to TRBJ2-7; D call uncertain. The clonotype comes from a middle-aged woman with Graves' ophthalmopathy. Sample: blood. The DNA for the CDR3 is TGCAGTGCCCCGAAAAGGGTAGAAACCTACGAGCAGTACTTC. Its protein is CSAPKRVETYEQYF.